Listed here are 19 T cell receptor beta chains from one sample, sequenced in a study of T cells in localized non-small cell lung cancer (dated by TCRdb to the early 2020s). Libraries were made using the immunoSEQ multiplex PCR assay. Held by TCRdb, this immuneACCESS table contains in-frame sequences only and omits some clones. Under half of the omission traces to an unresolved V gene where checked; the cause of the rest is unknown. The sample has about 3,000 clones on record, around 33% of them singletons. In total, the top ten clones hold around 12% of the sample. The sample was normal lung tissue next to the tumor, taken before any cancer treatment. The receptors derive from a man between 35 and 75 years old with stage I lung adenocarcinoma.

The chain recombines TRBV5-1 with TRBJ2-1, with 10 bases aligning to TRBD2. Per the germline V gene, CDR1 is SGHRS and CDR2 is YFSETQ. The CDR3 is 16 residues long. The J segment lost 5 bases and the V segment lost 3 bases, leaving 8 bases of the junction unmatched. The CDR3 reads CASSSGALAGNNEQFF. CDR3 sequence (DNA): TGCGCCAGCAGCTCTGGAGCACTAGCGGGAAACAATGAGCAGTTCTTC. Combining the CDR3 with reference TRBV5-1 and TRBJ2-1 gives the whole variable domain KAGVTQTPRYLIKTRGQQVTLSCSPISGHRSVSWYQQTPGQGLQFLFEYFSETQRNKGNFPGRFSGRQFSNSRSEMNVSTLELGDSALYLCASSSGALAGNNEQFFGPGTRLTVL.

This chain joins TRBV29-1 and TRBJ2-5; possibly TRBD1 for D (5 bases). The CDR3 contains 13 residues. Deletions cut 4 bases from V and 5 bases from J, with 14 bases between. CDR1 and CDR2 from the germline V gene are SQVTM and ANQGSEA. The CDR3 spells CSVAPTRQETQYF. The DNA for the CDR3 is TGCAGCGTTGCACCGACCCGACAGGAGACCCAGTACTTC.

This chain links TRBV18 with TRBJ2-2; D remains unclear. The CDR3 length is 16 residues. Trimming left V 3 bases short and J 2 bases short, with 13 bases between. The V gene's germline CDR1 is KGHSH and CDR2 LQKENI. The CDR3 DNA reads as TGTGCCAGCTCACCCGGGCCAGGCGGTAACACCGGGGAGCTGTTTTTT. This codes for CASSPGPGGNTGELFF.

In this sample, this clone turned up a few times. The chain is built from TRBV6-8 and TRBJ2-2; the D is unclear. The germline gives CDR1 MNHGY, CDR2 SAAAGT. V lost 5 bases and J lost 4, with 14 bases in between. This CDR3 has 15 residues. The CDR3 DNA sequence: TGTGCCAGCAGTGAGGCGGCCCTCGGCACCGGGGAGCTGTTTTTT. This sequence encodes CASSEAALGTGELFF.

This clone appeared a single time. The junction does not match germline at one end; this may be a read error. This chain connects TRBV30 to TRBJ2-7, with 7 bases aligning to TRBD2. The CDR3 runs 13 residues. The germline V gene encodes CDR1 GTSNPN and CDR2 SVGIG (reference sequence). The CDR3 region is CAWSVPNRLALLF. DNA for the CDR3: TGTGCCTGGAGTGTCCCAAACCGACTAGCCCTACTCTTC.

The CDR3 loop is CSADRSGNTEAFF. As DNA, the CDR3 is TGCAGCGCCGACAGGTCGGGAAACACTGAAGCTTTCTTT. The chain links TRBV29-1 to TRBJ1-1, with TRBD1 as a possible D gene (6 bases). From germline, CDR1 is SQVTM and CDR2 ANQGSEA. Trimming shortened V by 7 bases and J by 2 bases, and 14 bases separated the two germline ends. The CDR3 is 13 amino acids. The variable domain in full, with the rest retrieved from reference TRBV29-1 and TRBJ1-1, is SAVISQKPSRDICQRGTSLTIQCQVDSQVTMMFWYRQQPGQSLTLIATANQGSEATYESGFVIDKFPISRPNLTFSTLTVSNMSPEDSSIYLCSADRSGNTEAFFGQGTRLTVV.

This clone was observed a handful of times. This chain connects TRBV7-6 to TRBJ2-1, with TRBD2 matching over 8 bases. Germline CDR1 and CDR2: SGHVS and FNYEAQ. Trimming removed 5 bases from V and 1 base from J; junction bases left unmatched: 7. The CDR3 has 16 amino acids. DNA of the CDR3: TGTGCCAGCAGCAATCGGGGGGGAGTTTCCTACAATGAGCAGTTCTTC. This gives the protein CASSNRGGVSYNEQFF.

This chain uses TRBV9 with TRBJ2-1, with D hard to call. V was cut by 5 bases and J by 8 bases, with 11 bases left in between. Germline V gene lookup returns CDR1 SGDLS and CDR2 YYNGEE. This CDR3 is built from 12 residues. CDR3 coding DNA: TGTGCCAGCAGGGTGCTCCGCGATGAGCAGTTCTTC. Translation gives CASRVLRDEQFF. The full variable domain, rest sourced from reference TRBV9 and TRBJ2-1, is DSGVTQTPKHLITATGQRVTLRCSPRSGDLSVYWYQQSLDQGLQFLIQYYNGEERAKGNILERFSAQQFPDLHSELNLSSLELGDSALYFCASRVLRDEQFFGPGTRLTVL.

The chain employs TRBV18 and TRBJ2-7; 11 bases map to TRBD2. V lost 0 bases, J lost 5 bases, and 6 bases stayed unmatched. CDR1 KGHSH and CDR2 LQKENI come from the germline V gene. The CDR3 loop spans 16 amino acids. CDR3 nucleotides: TGTGCCAGCTCACCACCGGGTAGCGGGGGGGCCCACGAGCAGTACTTC. This translates into CASSPPGSGGAHEQYF.

In its sample, this clone ranks as medium-sized. The chain links TRBV11-3 to TRBJ2-1, with 8 bases fitting TRBD2. Germline V gene sequence: CDR1 SGHNT, CDR2 YENEEA. The CDR3 runs to 15 residues. Trimming removed 1 base from V and 6 bases from J; junction bases left unmatched: 5. As DNA, the CDR3 is TGTGCCAGCAGCTTAGGGGCGGGAGGTGGCAATGAGCAGTTCTTC. As protein: CASSLGAGGGNEQFF.

This chain joins TRBV19 and TRBJ1-5; 7 bases match TRBD1. Germline-derived CDR1 and CDR2 are LNHDA and SQIVND (reference sequence). This CDR3 comprises 12 residues. V trimming: 7 bases; J trimming: 7 bases; junction bases outside the gene matches: 4. Here the CDR3 reads CASKDRAQPQHF. The CDR3 region has the DNA TGTGCCAGTAAAGACAGGGCGCAGCCCCAGCATTTT.

V is TRBV28 and J is TRBJ1-4; the D is unclear. Germline V lookup: CDR1 MDHEN, CDR2 SYDVKM. V dropped 4 bases and J dropped 4 bases, with 10 bases sitting between them. This CDR3 region has 14 residues. Here the CDR3 reads CASSSAPNNEKLFF. The CDR3, as DNA: TGTGCCAGCAGTTCGGCCCCTAATAATGAAAAACTGTTTTTT.

This clone has more than one count but fewer than ten. The chain uses TRBV30 and TRBJ2-3; 11 positions agree with TRBD2. CDR1 is GTSNPN, CDR2 SVGIG, per germline (reference sequence). V lost 5 bases and J lost 2; bases outside the gene matches: 6. This CDR3 region has 15 residues. CDR3 nucleotide sequence: TGTGCCTGGTCAATACTAGCGGGGGCCACAGATACGCAGTATTTT. Translating it yields CAWSILAGATDTQYF.

V gene TRBV19 combines with J gene TRBJ2-6, with no clear D. This CDR3 has 21 amino acids. In germline, CDR1 is LNHDA, CDR2 SQIVND (reference sequence). V was cut by 4 bases and J by 1 base, with 26 bases left in between. CDR3 coding DNA: TGTGCCAGTAGTACCCGGGCGAACTTTGAACCGGGTAGATCTGGGGCCAACGTCCTGACTTTC. Translation: CASSTRANFEPGRSGANVLTF. Looking up the rest from reference TRBV19 and TRBJ2-6 gives the full variable domain: DGGITQSPKYLFRKEGQNVTLSCEQNLNHDAMYWYRQDPGQGLRLIYYSQIVNDFQKGDIAEGYSVSREKKESFPLTVTSAQKNPTAFYLCASSTRANFEPGRSGANVLTFGAGSRLTVL.

CDR3 sequence (DNA): TGTGCCAGCTCAGGAACCCAGGGGGCGAGCAATCAGCCCCAGCATTTT. It specifies CASSGTQGASNQPQHF. The rearrangement links TRBV18 to TRBJ1-5; 8 bases match TRBD1. From germline, CDR1 is KGHSH and CDR2 LQKENI. The CDR3 runs 16 residues. J gave up 1 base and V 5 bases, and 7 bases lay outside the gene matches.

Only a few counts were recorded for this clone. The junction departs from germline at one end; a sequencing error may be responsible. The V call is TRBV18, the J call TRBJ1-3; D perhaps matches TRBD1 (5 bases). The V gene's germline CDR1 is KGHSH and CDR2 LQKENI. The CDR3 extends over 15 amino acids. CDR3 coding DNA: TGTGCCAGCTCAACACCCGAAGGGGCTGGAAACACCATATATTTT. This sequence encodes CASSTPEGAGNTIYF.

In this sample, this clone turned up a few times. The chain is built from TRBV6-8 and TRBJ1-2; D is unclear. This CDR3 comprises 12 residues. Germline V lookup: CDR1 MNHGY, CDR2 SAAAGT. Trimming left V 7 bases short and J 8 bases short, with 14 bases between. CDR3 loop: CASNKGRGGYTF. The CDR3 region has the DNA TGTGCCAGCAATAAGGGTCGCGGGGGCTACACCTTC.

DNA for the CDR3: TGTGCCAGTAGCCCTAGGGACAGGGGCACCCACAATGAGCAGTTCTTC. Its translation: CASSPRDRGTHNEQFF. V usage is TRBV19 and J usage is TRBJ2-1; 10 bases match TRBD1. The CDR3 loop spans 16 amino acids. The trim removed 6 bases at V and 5 bases at J, leaving 10 bases unmatched. Germline V gene lookup returns CDR1 LNHDA and CDR2 SQIVND (reference sequence).

This rearrangement joins TRBV10-2 to TRBJ2-5; the D is unclear. The CDR3 covers 15 residues. From germline, CDR1 is WSHSY and CDR2 SAAADI. The germline V and J ends were trimmed by 6 bases and 1 base, with 15 bases remaining between them. The CDR3 DNA reads as TGCGCCAGCAGCCTTATAGGACCCATCCAAGAGACCCAGTACTTC. Its translation: CASSLIGPIQETQYF.